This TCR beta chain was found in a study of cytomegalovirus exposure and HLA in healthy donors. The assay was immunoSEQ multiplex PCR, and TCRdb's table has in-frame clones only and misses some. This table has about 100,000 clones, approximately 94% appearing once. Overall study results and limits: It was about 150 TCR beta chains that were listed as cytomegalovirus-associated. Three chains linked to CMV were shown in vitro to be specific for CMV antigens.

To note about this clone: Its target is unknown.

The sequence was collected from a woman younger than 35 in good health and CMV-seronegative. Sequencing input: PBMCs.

Written as DNA, the CDR3 is TGTGCCAGCAGCCAAGATAGAGGTAGCGCCTCCTACGAGCAGTACTTC. Protein sequence: CASSQDRGSASYEQYF. The rearrangement joins TRBV4-2 to TRBJ2-7; tentative D call: TRBD2 (5 bases). Between the trimmed V and J ends, which lost 0 bases and 0 bases, there was a span of 12 bases. CDR3 length: 16 amino acids. CDR1 and CDR2 from the germline V gene are LGHNA and YNFKEQ.